What follows are 4 T cell receptor beta chains derived from one specimen sequenced in a study of CD8 T cells in ankylosing spondylitis. TCRdb called the 5' RACE reads again in MiXCR, with one record for every CDR3 protein. The sample has about 240,000 distinct CDR3 sequences, approximately 9% seen once. The sequenced sample consisted of blood, either unsorted or a sorted T cell fraction (not recorded which). The receptors were gathered from a male donor with ankylosing spondylitis or in good health (not recorded which).

Of note for this clonotype: One end of the junction is discordant with germline, which a read error may explain. J is TRBJ2-1 and V is TRBV5-1; D is perhaps TRBD2 (5 bases). The CDR3 spans 18 residues. From germline, CDR1 is SGHRS and CDR2 YFSETQ. CDR3: CASSLASLRGSSYNEQLF. The DNA of the CDR3 is TGCGCCAGCAGCTTGGCCTCACTCCGGGGAAGCTCCTACAATGAGCAGCTCTTC.

This clonotype was observed many times. This chain joins TRBV20-1 and TRBJ2-1; D uncertain. The V and J ends lost 7 bases and 4 bases respectively, with 14 bases between them. Germline CDR1 reads DFQATT; CDR2 reads SNEGSKA (reference sequence). The CDR3 sequence is 13 residues long. As DNA, the CDR3 is TGCAGTGTCCCGGACCGCAAATACAATGAGCAGTTCTTC. This sequence encodes CSVPDRKYNEQFF.

This clonotype was counted at least ten times. The gene calls are TRBV5-1 and TRBJ1-1, with TRBD1 matching 7 bases. This CDR3 is built from 14 residues. Germline loops: CDR1 SGHRS, CDR2 YFSETQ. The V gene end was trimmed by 0 bases and the J gene end by 7 bases; junction bases not matched to a gene: 6. CDR3 loop: CASSLALQGNEAFF. CDR3 in DNA: TGCGCCAGCAGCTTGGCCCTACAGGGGAATGAAGCTTTCTTT. Supplemented by reference TRBV5-1 and TRBJ1-1, the full variable domain reads KAGVTQTPRYLIKTRGQQVTLSCSPISGHRSVSWYQQTPGQGLQFLFEYFSETQRNKGNFPGRFSGRQFSNSRSEMNVSTLELGDSALYLCASSLALQGNEAFFGQGTRLTVV.

The V call is TRBV7-9, the J call TRBJ1-2, with D possibly being TRBD1 (5 bases). This CDR3 has 16 amino acids. Germline-derived CDR1 and CDR2 are SEHNR and FQNEAQ (reference sequence). V lost 1 base to trimming and J lost 4 bases, with 16 bases between them. The CDR3 coding sequence is TGTGCCAGCAGCTTAGATATGGGCTGGGACTTCTATGGCTACACCTTC. It yields the protein CASSLDMGWDFYGYTF.